The 14 T cell receptor beta chains below were found in one sample sequenced in a study of T cell responses to AZD1222 COVID-19 vaccine. The data were produced by immunoSEQ multiplex PCR, yet TCRdb's version contains in-frame clones alone and is incomplete. The data show around 180,000 clones, 94% seen once. Sequenced material: peripheral blood, taken on day 0 of AZD1222 vaccination. The source of these receptors is an adult in good health.

The rearrangement uses TRBV6-1 and TRBJ2-1, with TRBD2 identical over 11 bases. Germline CDR1 MNHNS, CDR2 SASEGT. CDR3 length equals 15 residues. After removal of 2 bases from V and 9 bases from J, the junction contained 6 bases not matched to a gene. CDR3 sequence: CASSELAGGPGEQFF. CDR3 sequence (DNA): TGTGCCAGCAGTGAATTAGCGGGAGGGCCGGGTGAGCAGTTCTTC.

This clone was seen only a few times. Other nucleotide sequences in the sample specify the same CDR3. This rearrangement joins TRBV7-2 to TRBJ1-2, with 7 nucleotides matching TRBD1. The CDR3 consists of 15 residues. Germline V gives CDR1 SGHTA, CDR2 FQGNSA. V dropped 2 bases and J dropped 1; count of bases not matched to a gene: 4. This chain's CDR3 is CASSLPGGINYGYTF. In DNA, the CDR3 is TGTGCCAGCAGCTTACCAGGGGGGATTAACTATGGCTACACCTTC.

On this clone: A junction end diverges from the germline sequence, so it may reflect a read error. This chain joins TRBV11-2 and TRBJ1-2; maybe TRBD1 (5 bases). The CDR3 contains 11 residues. Germline V gives CDR1 SGHAT, CDR2 FQNNGV. Here the CDR3 reads CASSLDYRFAF. The CDR3 coding sequence is TGTGCCAGCAGCTTAGATTACAGGTTCGCATTC.

The rearrangement uses TRBV7-8 and TRBJ2-7; the D gene could be TRBD1 or TRBD2 (5 bases each). The CDR3 length is 16 residues. Germline loops: CDR1 SGHVS, CDR2 FQNEAQ. Trimming cost V 7 bases and J 2 bases, with 21 bases left between them. CDR3 sequence reads: CASIPRVGVRTYEQYF. The DNA of the CDR3 is TGTGCCAGCATCCCCAGGGTCGGGGTTCGGACCTACGAGCAGTACTTC.

The V call is TRBV6-5, the J call TRBJ2-1; 13 nucleotides match TRBD2. V lost 9 bases, J lost 6 bases, and 5 bases stayed unmatched. The CDR3 contains 14 residues. Germline loops: CDR1 MNHEY, CDR2 SVGAGI. DNA for the CDR3: TGTGCCAGTAGGACTAGCGGGAGAACCAATGAGCAGTTCTTC. Its protein is CASRTSGRTNEQFF.

The chain joins TRBV27 to TRBJ1-5; D is unresolved. V lost 5 bases to trimming and J lost 5 bases, with 10 bases between them. Germline V gives CDR1 MNHEY, CDR2 SMNVEV (reference sequence). This CDR3 spans 13 amino acids. As DNA, the CDR3 is TGTGCCAGCAGTCTCTACAGAGATCAGCCCCAGCATTTT. It codes for CASSLYRDQPQHF.

In DNA, the CDR3 is TGTGCCAGCAGCTTGAGCGAGGAGTCCCTCCACTTT. The encoded protein is CASSLSEESLHF. J is TRBJ1-6 and V is TRBV5-5; D not certain. The germline gives CDR1 SGHKS, CDR2 YYEKEE (reference sequence). This CDR3 has 12 amino acids. The V end lost 1 base, the J end lost 14 bases, and 10 bases lay between the germline ends.

The rearrangement uses TRBV2 and TRBJ2-2; 8 nucleotides agree with TRBD2. J gave up 5 bases and V 6 bases, and 11 bases lay outside the gene matches. Germline CDR1 and CDR2: SNHLY and FYNNEI. This CDR3 is 16 amino acids long. The CDR3 DNA sequence: TGTGCCAGCAGGACCCCTACGGGGGGGAGGACCGGGGAGCTGTTTTTT. It translates to CASRTPTGGRTGELFF.

The DNA of the CDR3 is TGTGCCATCGCTAGGGGGACCTCCTACGAGCAGTACTTC. This codes for CAIARGTSYEQYF. V usage is TRBV6-5 and J usage is TRBJ2-7; maybe TRBD1 (6 bases). CDR1 is MNHEY, CDR2 SVGAGI, per germline. V was pared by 10 bases and J by 0 bases, with 13 bases between. The length of the CDR3 is 13 residues.

V gene TRBV21-1 combines with J gene TRBJ2-7; the table's D call of TRBD2 was not tested on the DNA. TRBV21-1 is designated a pseudogene. CDR3 length: 15 amino acids. The CDR3 here is CASSTSGEVSYEQYF. CDR3 nucleotide sequence: TGTGCCAGCAGCACTAGCGGGGAGGTCTCCTACGAGCAGTACTTC.

As to this clone: One end of the junction varies from germline; a read error may be responsible. J is TRBJ1-1 and V is TRBV20-1, with TRBD1 matching 7 bases. The germline CDR1 and CDR2 sequences are DFQATT and SNEGSKA (reference sequence). This CDR3 has 11 amino acids. The CDR3 DNA reads TGCAGTGCTAGGTTCGGGACAGAAGGTTTCTTT. It encodes CSARFGTEGFF.

This clone was seen just once. The chain recombines TRBV20-1 with TRBJ1-5; a weak D match, TRBD1 (6 bases). Trimming pared 3 bases from V and 6 bases from J, leaving 9 bases between. The CDR3 extends over 12 amino acids. From germline, CDR1 is DFQATT and CDR2 SNEGSKA (reference sequence). The DNA for the CDR3 is TGCAGTGCTAGTAAGGGGGTTCAGCCCCAGCATTTT. Translated: CSASKGVQPQHF.

The genes are TRBV10-3 and TRBJ2-7; D perhaps matches TRBD1 (6 bases). Germline lookup yields CDR1 ENHRY and CDR2 SYGVKD. V lost 8 bases and J lost 5, with 13 bases in between. The CDR3 totals 12 residues. The CDR3 is CAIGRGRDEQYF. The CDR3 bases are TGTGCCATCGGCAGGGGCCGAGACGAGCAGTACTTC.

The chain recombines TRBV28 with TRBJ1-2; TRBD1 agrees at 7 bases. J lost 7 bases, V lost 5 bases, and 13 bases had no gene match. The length of the CDR3 is 15 residues. CDR1 is MDHEN, CDR2 SYDVKM, per germline. CDR3: CASSGGGTARSGYTF. The CDR3 DNA reads as TGTGCCAGCAGTGGGGGAGGGACAGCGCGGTCTGGCTACACCTTC.